This T cell receptor beta chain emerged from a study of blood T cell repertoires in COVID-19. Sequencing used immunoSEQ multiplex PCR; TCRdb keeps in-frame clones, though not all of them. Of about 480,000 clones listed, about 88% are singletons. Trimming cost V 1 base and J 3 bases; bases outside gene matches: 3. The CDR3 covers 15 residues. Per germline, CDR1 SGHTA and CDR2 FQGNSA. It was during active infection that Seattle patients were enrolled and then longitudinally followed. This clone was counted a single time. Other DNA sequences in this specimen translate into the identical CDR3. This TCR derives from a woman in her 50s with COVID-19, enrolled during active disease. Specimen: peripheral blood. The chain carries TRBV7-2 and TRBJ2-5; 9 bases map to TRBD2. CDR3 nucleotide sequence: TGTGCCAGCAGCTTAGTTAGCGGGGGAAAAGAGACCCAGTACTTC. Translated: CASSLVSGGKETQYF.